Listed here is a single T cell receptor (beta chain). No antigen is known for it. CDR3 length: 15 amino acids. Germline V gene sequence: CDR1 SGHDT, CDR2 YYEEEE. After removal of 4 bases from V and 5 bases from J, the junction contained 6 bases not matched to a gene. Libraries were prepared by immunoSEQ multiplex PCR; TCRdb keeps only in-frame clonotypes and omits some of them. Counted here are tens of thousands of clones, approximately 72% occurring once; the ten biggest clones make up 28%. Antigen-specific CD4+ T cells were first expanded with viral peptide pools by the ViraFEST assay and only then sequenced. Following 10 days of culture, CD4+ T cells were isolated. It was between March and December 2020 that the person had a SARS-CoV-2 infection confirmed by PCR. IL-2 at about 10 IU/ml and peptides at around 10 ug/ml were added to cultured PBMC, around 2 million per well. This entry comes from a study of vaccination effects on CD4 cells after COVID-19. Findings and caveats of the study: Most post-vaccine spike-reactive clones in convalescents were new, not infection-derived.

Here the sequenced sample was CD4+ T cells from PBMCs cultured with a peptide pool, taken before COVID-19 vaccination. The receptor's source is a human donor who had a prior SARS-CoV-2 infection. The V gene is TRBV5-6, the J gene TRBJ2-5, with TRBD1 identical over 12 bases. The CDR3 spells CASSRDRGLSETQYF. The CDR3 DNA follows: TGTGCCAGCAGCAGGGACAGGGGGCTTAGCGAGACCCAGTACTTC.